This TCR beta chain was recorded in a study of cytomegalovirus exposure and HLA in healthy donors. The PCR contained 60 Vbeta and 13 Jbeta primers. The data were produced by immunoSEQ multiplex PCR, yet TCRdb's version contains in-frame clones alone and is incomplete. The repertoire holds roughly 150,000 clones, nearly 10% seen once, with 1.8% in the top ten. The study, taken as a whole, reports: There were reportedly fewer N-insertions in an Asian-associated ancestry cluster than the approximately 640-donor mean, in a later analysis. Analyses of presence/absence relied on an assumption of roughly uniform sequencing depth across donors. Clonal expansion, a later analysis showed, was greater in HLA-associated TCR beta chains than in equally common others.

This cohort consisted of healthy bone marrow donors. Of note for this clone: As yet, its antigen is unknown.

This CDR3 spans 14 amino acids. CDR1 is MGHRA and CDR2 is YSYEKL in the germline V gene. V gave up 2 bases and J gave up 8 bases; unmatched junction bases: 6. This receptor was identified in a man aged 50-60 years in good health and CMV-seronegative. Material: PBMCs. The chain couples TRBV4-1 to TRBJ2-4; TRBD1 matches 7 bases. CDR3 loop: CASSQLGQSDIQYF. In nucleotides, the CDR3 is TGCGCCAGCAGCCAATTGGGACAGTCGGACATTCAGTACTTC.